These T cell receptor beta chains were read from a single sample in a study of T cell repertoires in cytomegalovirus infection. The antigens for these receptors are not known. Using its own MiXCR run on the reads, TCRdb lists one record per CDR3 protein. Counted here are approximately 910,000 distinct CDR3 sequences, about a third occurring once; the ten biggest clones make up over 12%. Sample: cultured CD8+ T cells from PBMCs, taken from culture after CMV antigen stimulation. These receptors all stem from a human donor in good health (CMV status not recorded). Some clones in this sample may be carry-over from other donors' samples. Each CDR3 is given with its conserved first and last residue. D genes are given only for firm matches. Clone sizes are given selectively: once, few, many, or a class where the clone is expanded.

size: .; D: .; V: TRBV7-9; J: TRBJ2-1; CDR3: CASSYTEGHEQFF; DNA: TGTGCCAGCAGCTATACTGAGGGTCATGAGCAGTTCTTC
size: .; D: .; V: TRBV7-9; J: TRBJ1-1; CDR3: CASSELTWNTEAFF; DNA: TGTGCCAGCAGCGAGCTAACCTGGAACACTGAAGCTTTCTTT
size: .; D: TRBD1; V: TRBV28; J: TRBJ2-5; CDR3: CASRKRDRGRETQYF; DNA: TGTGCCAGCAGAAAACGGGACAGGGGGCGAGAGACCCAGTACTTC
size: many; D: .; V: TRBV7-2; J: TRBJ2-1; CDR3: CASSLVVSGYNEQFF; DNA: TGTGCCAGCAGCTTAGTAGTATCGGGCTACAATGAGCAGTTCTTC
size: .; D: TRBD1; V: TRBV7-2; J: TRBJ1-2; CDR3: CASSSGQGAYYGYTF; DNA: TGTGCCAGCAGCTCAGGACAGGGGGCTTATTATGGCTACACCTTC
size: few; D: .; V: TRBV12-3/TRBV12-4; J: TRBJ2-3; CDR3: CASKGLSTDTQYF; DNA: TGTGCCAGCAAGGGGCTGAGCACAGATACGCAGTATTTT
size: few; D: TRBD1; V: TRBV5-8; J: TRBJ2-1; CDR3: CASSLDGTGGTNEQFF; DNA: TGTGCCAGCAGCTTGGACGGGACAGGGGGCACGAATGAGCAGTTCTTC
size: few; D: TRBD2; V: TRBV11-3; J: TRBJ2-2; CDR3: CASSLEAGGPPTGELFF; DNA: TGTGCCAGCAGCTTAGAAGCGGGGGGGCCTCCGACCGGGGAGCTGTTTTTT
size: .; D: TRBD2; V: TRBV3-1; J: TRBJ2-1; CDR3: CASSQDKKRGPNNEQFF; DNA: TGTGCCAGCAGCCAAGATAAAAAGCGGGGGCCCAACAATGAGCAGTTCTTC
size: few; D: TRBD2; V: TRBV7-6; J: TRBJ2-7; CDR3: CASSPSGGSDEQYF; DNA: TGTGCCAGCAGCCCGAGCGGGGGGAGCGACGAGCAGTACTTC
size: .; D: TRBD2; V: TRBV12-3/TRBV12-4; J: TRBJ2-1; CDR3: CASSLVGPLAGGHNEQFF; DNA: TGTGCCAGCAGTTTAGTTGGGCCCCTAGCGGGGGGACACAATGAGCAGTTCTTC
size: few; D: .; V: TRBV7-9; J: TRBJ2-7; CDR3: CASSLTLTPYEQYF; DNA: TGTGCCAGCAGCCTTACACTAACACCCTACGAGCAGTACTTC
size: few; D: .; V: TRBV7-9; J: TRBJ2-2; CDR3: CASSPPGLNTGELFF; DNA: TGTGCCAGCAGCCCCCCGGGGCTGAACACCGGGGAGCTGTTTTTT
size: .; D: .; V: TRBV15; J: TRBJ1-5; CDR3: CATSRDRTALYNQPQHF; DNA: TGTGCCACCAGCAGAGATCGGACAGCCCTCTACAATCAGCCCCAGCATTTT
size: few; D: .; V: TRBV7-9; J: TRBJ1-3; CDR3: CASSSTPAHSSGNTIYF; DNA: TGTGCCAGCAGCTCCACCCCCGCTCACAGCTCTGGAAACACCATATATTTT
size: .; D: .; V: TRBV7-6; J: TRBJ1-2; CDR3: CASSDPGAYTF; DNA: TGTGCCAGCAGCGATCCAGGGGCCTACACCTTC
size: .; D: .; V: TRBV12-3/TRBV12-4; J: TRBJ1-5; CDR3: CASTGTGGQPQHF; DNA: TGTGCCAGCACAGGGACGGGGGGTCAGCCCCAGCATTTT
size: .; D: TRBD1; V: TRBV20-1; J: TRBJ1-5; CDR3: CSARDWDREASQPQHF; DNA: TGCAGTGCTAGAGATTGGGACAGGGAGGCAAGTCAGCCCCAGCATTTT
size: many; D: .; V: TRBV12-3/TRBV12-4; J: TRBJ1-1; CDR3: CASSFDTWGQMNTEAFF; DNA: TGTGCCAGCAGTTTTGACACCTGGGGGCAAATGAACACTGAAGCTTTCTTT
size: once; D: .; V: TRBV10-3; J: TRBJ2-3; CDR3: CAIYVEDTDTQYF; DNA: TGTGCCATCTACGTCGAAGACACAGATACGCAGTATTTT
size: once; D: TRBD2; V: TRBV4-1; J: TRBJ2-3; CDR3: CASSQPFMTSGGTDTQYF; DNA: TGTGCCAGCAGCCAGCCCTTCATGACTAGCGGGGGAACAGATACGCAGTATTTT
size: .; D: TRBD1; V: TRBV2; J: TRBJ1-5; CDR3: CASSADRGHDQPQHF; DNA: TGTGCCAGCAGTGCAGACAGGGGGCACGATCAGCCCCAGCATTTT
size: few; D: .; V: TRBV7-9; J: TRBJ1-1; CDR3: CASSFGAGEAFF; DNA: TGTGCCAGCAGCTTCGGGGCAGGAGAAGCTTTCTTT
size: few; D: .; V: TRBV27; J: TRBJ2-5; CDR3: CASRTRQAGYQETQYF; DNA: TGTGCCAGCAGAACGAGGCAGGCGGGGTACCAAGAGACCCAGTACTTC
size: .; D: .; V: TRBV20-1; J: TRBJ1-3; CDR3: CSARGRHSGNTIYF; DNA: TGCAGTGCTAGAGGCAGGCACTCTGGAAACACCATATATTTT
size: many; D: TRBD1; V: TRBV7-8; J: TRBJ1-2; CDR3: CASSYRQGKGYGYTF; DNA: TGTGCCAGCAGCTACCGACAGGGGAAAGGCTATGGCTACACCTTC
size: many; D: .; V: TRBV7-9; J: TRBJ2-5; CDR3: CASSTQRVEETQYF; DNA: TGTGCCAGCAGCACCCAGAGGGTAGAAGAGACCCAGTACTTC
size: .; D: .; V: TRBV19; J: TRBJ2-2; CDR3: CASTPQAGFENTGELFF; DNA: TGTGCCAGTACCCCCCAGGCAGGGTTCGAAAACACCGGGGAGCTGTTTTTT
size: few; D: TRBD1; V: TRBV12-3/TRBV12-4; J: TRBJ1-1; CDR3: CASRLDRGWTEAFF; DNA: TGTGCCAGCAGACTCGACAGGGGTTGGACTGAAGCTTTCTTT
size: few; D: .; V: TRBV19; J: TRBJ1-5; CDR3: CASSTASSQPQHF; DNA: TGTGCCAGTAGTACCGCCTCAAGTCAGCCCCAGCATTTT
size: few; D: .; V: TRBV6-2/TRBV6-3; J: TRBJ2-1; CDR3: CASSLVGLGGNNEQFF; DNA: TGTGCCAGCAGCTTAGTGGGGTTAGGGGGGAACAATGAGCAGTTCTTC
size: .; D: TRBD2; V: TRBV6-2/TRBV6-3; J: TRBJ2-5; CDR3: CASSTLGTSSETQYF; DNA: TGTGCCAGCAGTACCCTCGGGACTAGCAGTGAGACCCAGTACTTC
size: .; D: .; V: TRBV6-6; J: TRBJ2-1; CDR3: CASSGQRYNEQFF; DNA: TGTGCCAGCAGTGGGCAGAGGTACAATGAGCAGTTCTTC
size: .; D: .; V: TRBV27; J: TRBJ2-2; CDR3: CASSKPSSAPGELFF; DNA: TGTGCCAGCAGCAAACCCTCTAGCGCCCCCGGGGAGCTGTTTTTT
size: few; D: .; V: TRBV10-3; J: TRBJ1-3; CDR3: CAITPVNSGNTIYF; DNA: TGTGCCATCACCCCCGTAAACTCTGGAAACACCATATATTTT
size: .; D: .; V: TRBV4-2; J: TRBJ2-1; CDR3: CASSQALDSYNEQFF; DNA: TGTGCCAGCAGCCAAGCCCTTGACTCCTACAATGAGCAGTTCTTC
size: .; D: .; V: TRBV27; J: TRBJ2-3; CDR3: CASSQIQTDTQYF; DNA: TGTGCCAGCAGCCAAATCCAAACAGATACGCAGTATTTT
size: .; D: TRBD1; V: TRBV27; J: TRBJ1-1; CDR3: CASSLGTGGEAFF; DNA: TGTGCCAGCAGTTTAGGGACAGGCGGTGAAGCTTTCTTT
size: .; D: TRBD2; V: TRBV5-4; J: TRBJ2-2; CDR3: CASSTGLVYPGELFF; DNA: TGTGCCAGCAGTACGGGACTAGTTTATCCCGGGGAGCTGTTTTTT
size: .; D: TRBD2; V: TRBV5-1; J: TRBJ2-3; CDR3: CASSPSKAGVTDTQYF; DNA: TGCGCCAGCAGCCCTTCGAAAGCGGGGGTCACAGATACGCAGTATTTT